This passage covers 25 T cell receptor beta chains from one sample sequenced in a study of T cell repertoires in cytomegalovirus infection. No antigen is known for these receptors. TCRdb processed the reads anew with MiXCR; each CDR3 protein has one entry. The sample includes about a million distinct CDR3 sequences, roughly 31% of them seen just once. The material sequenced was cultured CD8+ T cells from PBMCs, taken from culture after CMV antigen stimulation. Every receptor here comes from a human donor in good health (CMV status not recorded). Some clones in this sample may be carry-over from other donors' samples.

The chain's CDR3 is CSARGVGGDVGELFF. In DNA form, the CDR3 reads TGCAGTGCTAGAGGCGTGGGGGGGGATGTCGGGGAGCTGTTTTTT. The chain recombines TRBV20-1 with TRBJ2-2; the match to TRBD2 covers 7 bases. The CDR3 loop spans 15 amino acids. Germline lookup yields CDR1 DFQATT and CDR2 SNEGSKA (reference sequence). J lost 7 bases, V lost 1 base, and 9 bases had no gene match.

The chain links TRBV24-1 to TRBJ2-5; TRBD1 might be the D (5 bases). The CDR3 covers 15 residues. Per germline, CDR1 KGHDR and CDR2 SFDVKD. V dropped 3 bases and J dropped 5 bases, with 15 bases sitting between them. CDR3 protein: CATSDPEDMWETQYF. CDR3 DNA: TGTGCCACCAGTGATCCAGAGGACATGTGGGAGACCCAGTACTTC.

The CDR3 nucleotides are TGTGCCAGCAGCCAAAACAAAGGAACAGGTCCCTCTAATGAAAAACTGTTTTTT. Amino acids: CASSQNKGTGPSNEKLFF. The chain has TRBV3-1 and TRBJ1-4, with D tentatively TRBD1 (5 bases). The CDR3 loop spans 18 amino acids. Germline assignment: CDR1 LGHDT and CDR2 YNNKEL (reference sequence). Trimming left V 2 bases short and J 3 bases short, with 19 bases between. The full variable domain, completed using reference TRBV3-1 and TRBJ1-4, is DTAVSQTPKYLVTQMGNDKSIKCEQNLGHDTMYWYKQDSKKFLKIMFSYNNKELIINETVPNRFSPKSPDKAHLNLHINSLELGDSAVYFCASSQNKGTGPSNEKLFFGSGTQLSVL.

About this clonotype: A junction boundary mismatches the germline segment, possibly from a read error. The chain uses TRBV9 and TRBJ1-2, with D perhaps matching TRBD1 (5 bases). The CDR3 has 15 residues. Germline V gene data show CDR1 as SGDLS and CDR2 as YYNGEE. CDR3 DNA sequence: TGCGCCAGCAGCGTAGGCGGGGGAGTAGGGTATGGCTACACCTTC. Protein: CASSVGGGVGYGYTF.

In this sample, this clonotype turned up many times. V and J are TRBV7-8 and TRBJ2-5; 14 nucleotides line up with TRBD2. Germline CDR1 is SGHVS and CDR2 is FQNEAQ. Unmatched junction bases numbered 3, after V lost 4 bases and J lost 5 bases. The CDR3 is 15 residues long. The chain's CDR3 is CASSSRLAGGETQYF. In DNA, the CDR3 is TGTGCCAGCAGCTCAAGACTAGCGGGAGGGGAGACCCAGTACTTC.

The chain recombines TRBV29-1 with TRBJ1-2; tentatively, D is TRBD1 (6 bases). The CDR3 runs 14 residues. Trimming took off 1 base at V and 5 bases at J, with 14 bases between the two ends. Germline V gives CDR1 SQVTM, CDR2 ANQGSEA. CDR3 sequence reads: CSVEAQGRIYGYTF. CDR3 in DNA: TGCAGCGTTGAAGCGCAGGGGCGGATTTATGGCTACACCTTC.

This chain connects TRBV4-1 to TRBJ2-3; 7 bases agree with TRBD1. CDR3 length equals 16 residues. The V segment lost 4 bases and the J segment 0 bases; nucleotides outside the gene matches: 7. CDR1 MGHRA and CDR2 YSYEKL come from the germline V gene. The CDR3 DNA reads as TGCGCCAGCAGCCCACAGGGGCCACCTAGCACAGATACGCAGTATTTT. As protein: CASSPQGPPSTDTQYF.

The V gene is TRBV7-2, the J gene TRBJ2-1; 9 positions match TRBD1. V shed 4 bases, J shed 5 bases, and the junction held 9 bases outside the gene matches. In germline, CDR1 is SGHTA, CDR2 FQGNSA. The CDR3 has 16 residues. The CDR3 spells CASSSWGQGMHNEQFF. Here the CDR3 DNA reads TGTGCCAGCAGCTCGTGGGGACAGGGAATGCACAATGAGCAGTTCTTC.

This clonotype was seen a handful of times. This chain uses TRBV7-9 with TRBJ2-5; D is perhaps TRBD1 (5 bases). V lost 6 bases and J lost 1, with 12 bases in between. Germline-derived CDR1 and CDR2 are SEHNR and FQNEAQ (reference sequence). This CDR3 is 14 amino acids long. Here the CDR3 DNA reads TGTGCCAGCAGTCCATTCGACAGCCAAGAGACCCAGTACTTC. Its protein is CASSPFDSQETQYF.

The chain combines TRBV27 with TRBJ2-2; 11 positions match TRBD1. CDR3 length equals 16 residues. Germline loops: CDR1 MNHEY, CDR2 SMNVEV (reference sequence). J lost 6 bases, V lost 5 bases, and 8 bases had no gene match. CDR3 region: CASSTSGTGGSGELFF. CDR3 bases: TGTGCCAGCAGTACCTCCGGGACAGGGGGGTCCGGGGAGCTGTTTTTT.

This clonotype was observed a few times. The rearrangement uses TRBV15 and TRBJ2-3; maybe TRBD1 (6 bases). In germline, CDR1 is LNHNV, CDR2 YYDKDF (reference sequence). Trimming took 3 bases from V and 3 from J, leaving 16 bases between them. There are 16 residues in the CDR3. CDR3 loop: CATSRYRTEWTDTQYF. CDR3 nucleotide sequence: TGTGCCACCAGCAGGTATAGGACAGAGTGGACAGATACGCAGTATTTT.

The table lists this clonotype with a few counts. The chain carries TRBV7-6 and TRBJ1-1, with D hard to call. The V end was cut by 1 base, the J end by 1 base, with 13 bases between. Per the germline V gene, CDR1 is SGHVS and CDR2 is FNYEAQ. This CDR3 comprises 16 residues. CDR3 sequence reads: CASSLEPANGNTEAFF. In DNA form, the CDR3 reads TGTGCCAGCAGCTTAGAACCTGCCAACGGGAACACTGAAGCTTTCTTT.

The chain combines TRBV4-3 with TRBJ2-1; D gene uncertain. The CDR3 spans 13 residues. Looked up from germline, CDR1 is LGHNA and CDR2 is YSLEER. V was pared by 6 bases and J by 6 bases, with 12 bases between. CDR3 residues: CASRGSVPNEQFF. The CDR3 nucleotides are TGCGCCAGCAGAGGTAGTGTGCCCAATGAGCAGTTCTTC.

The chain couples TRBV27 to TRBJ2-5; 8 bases line up with TRBD1. The germline CDR1 and CDR2 sequences are MNHEY and SMNVEV (reference sequence). The length of the CDR3 is 16 residues. V dropped 4 bases and J dropped 8; count of bases not matched to a gene: 15. This CDR3 reads CASSSTDRARSLTQYF. In nucleotides, the CDR3 is TGTGCCAGCAGTTCCACGGACAGGGCAAGATCTCTTACCCAGTACTTC.

J is TRBJ2-3 and V is TRBV3-1; tentatively, D is TRBD1 (5 bases). This CDR3 comprises 16 residues. The germline gives CDR1 LGHDT, CDR2 YNNKEL (reference sequence). Trimming took off 0 bases at V and 3 bases at J, with 13 bases between the two ends. CDR3 DNA sequence: TGTGCCAGCAGCCAAGATCTGGGCAGGGCTACAGATACGCAGTATTTT. This gives the protein CASSQDLGRATDTQYF.

This sequence joins TRBV7-9 and TRBJ2-7, with a possible D match to TRBD1 (6 bases). The CDR3 consists of 19 residues. V was cut by 4 bases and J by 6 bases, with 31 bases left in between. From germline, CDR1 is SEHNR and CDR2 FQNEAQ (reference sequence). In DNA, the CDR3 is TGTGCCAGCAGCTCCCCAACACACCCAGACAGGCCGGACCCCCTCGAGCAGTACTTC. It translates to CASSSPTHPDRPDPLEQYF.

This rearrangement joins TRBV20-1 to TRBJ1-1; D may be TRBD1 (5 bases). The CDR3 contains 12 residues. The germline V and J ends were trimmed by 3 bases and 5 bases, with 10 bases remaining between them. Germline-derived CDR1 and CDR2 are DFQATT and SNEGSKA (reference sequence). CDR3 nucleotides: TGCAGTGCTAGGGGACGATGGACTGAAGCTTTCTTT. This translates into CSARGRWTEAFF.

This rearrangement joins TRBV4-1 to TRBJ2-3; D remains ambiguous. V lost 1 base, J lost 2 bases, and 16 bases lay in between. The CDR3 loop spans 17 amino acids. The germline CDR1 and CDR2 sequences are MGHRA and YSYEKL. The CDR3 DNA follows: TGCGCCAGCAGCCAAGGGAAGGTAGTACTGCACACAGATACGCAGTATTTT. This codes for CASSQGKVVLHTDTQYF.

The chain employs TRBV2 and TRBJ1-2, with D tentatively TRBD1 (6 bases). The CDR3 contains 10 residues. Germline CDR1 SNHLY, CDR2 FYNNEI. V gave up 10 bases and J gave up 13 bases, with 16 bases separating them. The CDR3 nucleotides read TGTGCCACCAGGGGTTTGAGAAGCACCTTC. It specifies CATRGLRSTF.

This clonotype was detected only a few times. The rearrangement joins TRBV14 to TRBJ1-1; D might be TRBD1 (6 bases). CDR3 length equals 13 residues. The germline V gene has CDR1 SGHDN and CDR2 FVKESK. V dropped 5 bases and J dropped 6 bases, with 13 bases sitting between them. The CDR3 loop reads CASSITGTSEAFF. CDR3 coding DNA: TGTGCCAGCAGCATTACAGGGACCTCTGAAGCTTTCTTT.

This clonotype has only a few counts. The CDR3 loop reads CASSTRGGGAYEQYF. As DNA, the CDR3 is TGTGCCAGCAGTACTCGTGGCGGGGGGGCCTACGAGCAGTACTTC. This chain connects TRBV2 to TRBJ2-7; 9 bases are a match to TRBD2. Germline V CDR1 and CDR2: SNHLY, FYNNEI. Trimming removed 5 bases from V and 2 bases from J; junction bases left unmatched: 7. The length of the CDR3 is 15 residues. The full variable domain, completed using reference TRBV2 and TRBJ2-7, is EPEVTQTPSHQVTQMGQEVILRCVPISNHLYFYWYRQILGQKVEFLVSFYNNEISEKSEIFDDQFSVERPDGSNFTLKIRSTKLEDSAMYFCASSTRGGGAYEQYFGPGTRLTVT.

This clonotype turned up a few times. The chain links TRBV27 to TRBJ2-3, with 12 bases aligning to TRBD2. Looked up from germline, CDR1 is MNHEY and CDR2 is SMNVEV (reference sequence). The ends lost 4 bases at V and 5 bases at J; junction bases unmatched: 7. The CDR3 is made up of 16 amino acids. The CDR3 DNA is TGTGCCAGCAGTTCTCGCCTAGCGGGGGGGGTAGATACGCAGTATTTT. The encoded protein is CASSSRLAGGVDTQYF.

V gene TRBV19 combines with J gene TRBJ2-1; 7 positions agree with TRBD1. From germline, CDR1 is LNHDA and CDR2 SQIVND (reference sequence). The length of the CDR3 is 15 residues. V dropped 3 bases and J dropped 6; count of bases not matched to a gene: 8. The CDR3 spells CASSIGTVGTNEQFF. The CDR3 DNA sequence: TGTGCCAGTAGTATTGGGACAGTTGGAACCAATGAGCAGTTCTTC.

The chain employs TRBV4-1 and TRBJ1-2; TRBD1 matches 8 bases. Unmatched junction bases numbered 12, after V lost 8 bases and J lost 4 bases. The CDR3 runs 15 residues. Germline CDR1 MGHRA, CDR2 YSYEKL. The CDR3 region is CASSSPGGSGYGYTF. DNA for the CDR3: TGCGCCAGCTCCTCTCCAGGGGGCAGTGGCTATGGCTACACCTTC.

CDR3 loop: CASSPWQSQSSYNSPLHF. The DNA for the CDR3 is TGTGCCAGCAGTCCGTGGCAGTCCCAGAGCTCCTATAATTCACCCCTCCACTTT. The V and J genes are TRBV27 and TRBJ1-6; no firm D call. Per germline, CDR1 MNHEY and CDR2 SMNVEV (reference sequence). This CDR3 comprises 18 residues. Trimming removed 5 bases from V and 0 bases from J, with 17 bases in between.